The next 7 T cell receptor beta chains were all read from a single sample in a study of blood T cell repertoires in COVID-19. Generated by immunoSEQ multiplex PCR, the TCRdb table keeps only in-frame clones and is missing some. Of under 400,000 clones in the sample, 88% were seen once. Input material: peripheral blood. The receptors derive from a woman aged 25 to 39 with COVID-19, enrolled during active disease.

This clone was seen more than once but under ten times. The DNA of the CDR3 is TGTGCCAGCAGCGGGGACAGGGTTTACAATGAGCAGTTCTTC. Translation gives CASSGDRVYNEQFF. J is TRBJ2-1 and V is TRBV7-9; TRBD1 aligns across 9 bases. V dropped 5 bases and J dropped 4; count of bases not matched to a gene: 3. There are 14 residues in the CDR3. Looked up from germline, CDR1 is SEHNR and CDR2 is FQNEAQ (reference sequence). Looking up the rest from reference TRBV7-9 and TRBJ2-1 gives the full variable domain: DTGVSQNPRHKITKRGQNVTFRCDPISEHNRLYWYRQTLGQGPEFLTYFQNEAQLEKSRLLSDRFSAERPKGSFSTLEIQRTEQGDSAMYLCASSGDRVYNEQFFGPGTRLTVL.

V gene TRBV2 combines with J gene TRBJ1-1; maybe TRBD1 (5 bases). V lost 2 bases and J lost 1, with 14 bases in between. CDR3 size: 16 residues. Per germline, CDR1 SNHLY and CDR2 FYNNEI. The CDR3: CASSEYATDTNTEAFF. The DNA for the CDR3 is TGTGCCAGCAGTGAATACGCGACGGACACGAACACTGAAGCTTTCTTT.

V usage is TRBV5-6 and J usage is TRBJ2-2; no firm D call. Germline V gene data show CDR1 as SGHDT and CDR2 as YYEEEE. CDR3 length: 14 amino acids. The V and J ends lost 1 base and 3 bases respectively, with 7 bases between them. CDR3 region: CASSLTGYTGELFF. The CDR3, as DNA: TGTGCCAGCAGCTTGACGGGTTACACCGGGGAGCTGTTTTTT.

A word on this clone: The CDR3 does not end in the conserved phenylalanine or tryptophan, so this is likely a read error. The DNA is left out, because the CDR3 cannot be placed on it with certainty; the CDR3 is given as TCRdb lists it. V gene TRBV30 combines with J gene TRBJ1-1. The CDR3 length equals 13 residues, ends included. The germline gives CDR1 GTSNPN, CDR2 SVGIG (reference sequence). CDR3 region: CAWSFPTGGRTSV.

The genes are TRBV4-2 and TRBJ2-6; a possible D gene is TRBD1 (5 bases). Trimming took off 3 bases at V and 0 bases at J, with 9 bases between the two ends. The CDR3 loop spans 16 amino acids. Germline CDR1 reads LGHNA; CDR2 reads YNFKEQ. Written as DNA, the CDR3 is TGTGCCAGCAGCCAGACAGCCGTCTCTGGGGCCAACGTCCTGACTTTC. Encoded protein: CASSQTAVSGANVLTF.

This chain joins TRBV7-9 and TRBJ1-1; tentative D call: TRBD1 (5 bases). Germline CDR1 and CDR2: SEHNR and FQNEAQ (reference sequence). The germline V and J ends were trimmed by 4 bases and 9 bases, with 12 bases remaining between them. The CDR3 totals 12 residues. The CDR3 sequence is CASSSGTPKAFF. The CDR3 bases are TGTGCCAGCAGCTCGGGGACTCCTAAAGCTTTCTTT.

The sample holds one count of this clone. The chain carries TRBV14 and TRBJ2-3, with 8 bases that match TRBD1. This CDR3 spans 16 amino acids. The J segment lost 2 bases and the V segment lost 5 bases, leaving 9 bases of the junction unmatched. Per the germline V gene, CDR1 is SGHDN and CDR2 is FVKESK. This CDR3 is CASSSRDRPTTDTQYF. CDR3 sequence (DNA): TGTGCCAGCAGCAGCCGGGACAGGCCCACCACAGATACGCAGTATTTT.